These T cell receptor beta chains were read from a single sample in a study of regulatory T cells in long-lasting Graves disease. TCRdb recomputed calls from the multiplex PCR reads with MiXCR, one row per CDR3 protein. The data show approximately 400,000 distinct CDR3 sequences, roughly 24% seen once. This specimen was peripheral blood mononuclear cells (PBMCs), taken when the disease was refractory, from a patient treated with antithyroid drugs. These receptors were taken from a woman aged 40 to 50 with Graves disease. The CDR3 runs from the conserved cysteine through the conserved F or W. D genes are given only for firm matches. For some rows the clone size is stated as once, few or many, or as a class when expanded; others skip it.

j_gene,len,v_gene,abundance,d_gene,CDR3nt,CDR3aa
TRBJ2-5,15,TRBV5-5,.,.,TGTGCCAGCAACCACTGGCAGGCAGCTCAAGTGACCCAGTACTTC,CASNHWQAAQVTQYF
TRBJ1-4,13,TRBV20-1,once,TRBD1,TGCAGTGCTCTGGACAGGGGGCCAGAAAAACTGTTTTTT,CSALDRGPEKLFF
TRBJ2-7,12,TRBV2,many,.,TGTGCCACCTTTTGGGGGTCAGACGAGCAGTACTTC,CATFWGSDEQYF
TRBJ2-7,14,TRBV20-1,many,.,TGCAGTGCTAGTTTGGCAGGCTACTCCTACGAGCAGTACTTC,CSASLAGYSYEQYF
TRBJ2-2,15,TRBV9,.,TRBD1,TGTGCCAGCAGTTACACAGGGGTTCAGACCGGGGAGCTGTTTTTT,CASSYTGVQTGELFF
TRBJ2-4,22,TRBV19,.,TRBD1,TGTGCCAGTAGTATAGCCCCGAACAGGGGGCAAGTCGGTTTACTAGCCAAAAACATTCAGTACTTC,CASSIAPNRGQVGLLAKNIQYF
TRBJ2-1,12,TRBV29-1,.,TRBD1,TGCAGCGTCGGGACAGGGGAATATGAGCAGTTCTTC,CSVGTGEYEQFF
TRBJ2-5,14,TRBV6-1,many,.,TGTGCCAGCAGTGAAGACAGATCCCAAGAGACCCAGTACTTC,CASSEDRSQETQYF
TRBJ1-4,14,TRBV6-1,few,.,TGTGCCAGCAGTCACGGGGGTTTTAATGAAAAACTGTTTTTT,CASSHGGFNEKLFF
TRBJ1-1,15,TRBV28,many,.,TGTGCCAGCAGTTTAAAGTGGATTGGGGAAACTGAAGCTTTCTTT,CASSLKWIGETEAFF
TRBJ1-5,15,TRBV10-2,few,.,TGCGCCAGCGGCCAGGGCCCAAATAGCAATCAGCCCCAGCATTTT,CASGQGPNSNQPQHF
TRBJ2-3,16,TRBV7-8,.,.,TGTGCCAGCAGCCCAACGGACCAACCTTTCACAGATACGCAGTATTTT,CASSPTDQPFTDTQYF
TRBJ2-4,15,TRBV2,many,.,TGTGCCGTAATCGGGGGCGGTAGAGCCAAAAACATTCAGTACTTC,CAVIGGGRAKNIQYF
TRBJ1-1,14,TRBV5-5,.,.,TGTGCCAGCAGCTTGGGGCAGTTTAACACTGAAGCTTTCTTT,CASSLGQFNTEAFF
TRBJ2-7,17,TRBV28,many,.,TGTGCCAGCAGGGGAGGGGGGGGTTATCGGAGTTTCTACGAGCAGTACTTC,CASRGGGGYRSFYEQYF
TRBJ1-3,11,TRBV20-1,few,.,TGCAGTGCTAGTATTGGAAACACCATATATTTT,CSASIGNTIYF
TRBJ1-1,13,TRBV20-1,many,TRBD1,TGCAGTGCTACAGACAGGGGAAACACTGAAGCTTTCTTT,CSATDRGNTEAFF
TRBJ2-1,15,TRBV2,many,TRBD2,TGTGCCAGCAGGGCCGGGACTAGCGGGAGTGATGAGCAGTTCTTC,CASRAGTSGSDEQFF
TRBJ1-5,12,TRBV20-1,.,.,TGCAGTGCTAGAGCGGGTGGAATTCCCCAGCATTTT,CSARAGGIPQHF
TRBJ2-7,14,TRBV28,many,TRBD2,TGTGCCAGCAGTTTTCCGGGACTAGCGCGCGAGCAGTACTTC,CASSFPGLAREQYF
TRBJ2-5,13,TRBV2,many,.,TGTGCCAGCAGTGACCCCTCCCAGGAGACCCAGTACTTC,CASSDPSQETQYF
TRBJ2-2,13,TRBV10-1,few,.,TGCGCCAGCAGGCCAGGAGGAGGCGGGGAGCTGTTTTTT,CASRPGGGGELFF